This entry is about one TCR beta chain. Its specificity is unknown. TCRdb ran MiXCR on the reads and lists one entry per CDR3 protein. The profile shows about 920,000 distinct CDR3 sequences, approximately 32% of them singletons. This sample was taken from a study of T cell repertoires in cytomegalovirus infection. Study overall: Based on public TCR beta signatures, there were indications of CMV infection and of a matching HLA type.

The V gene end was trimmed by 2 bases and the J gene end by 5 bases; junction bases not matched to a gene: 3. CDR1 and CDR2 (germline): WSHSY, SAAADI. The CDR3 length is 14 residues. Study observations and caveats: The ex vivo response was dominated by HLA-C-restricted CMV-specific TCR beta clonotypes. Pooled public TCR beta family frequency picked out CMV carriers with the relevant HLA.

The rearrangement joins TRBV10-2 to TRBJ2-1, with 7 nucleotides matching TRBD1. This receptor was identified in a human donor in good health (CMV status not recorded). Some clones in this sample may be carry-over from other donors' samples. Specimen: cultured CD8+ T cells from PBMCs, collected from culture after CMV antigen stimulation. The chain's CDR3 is CASSETGVHNEQFF. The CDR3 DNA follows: TGCGCCAGCAGTGAGACAGGGGTCCACAATGAGCAGTTCTTC.